A selection of T cell receptor beta chains follows, all from one sample in a study of blood T cell repertoires in COVID-19. Libraries were prepared by immunoSEQ multiplex PCR; TCRdb keeps only in-frame clonotypes and omits some of them. The sample lists 150,000 to 200,000 clones, about four fifths seen once, with 9.5% to 12% in the top ten. Material for sequencing was PBMCs or T cells enriched from blood (not recorded which). The receptors were gathered from a man over 45 who had recovered from COVID-19. The CDR3 runs from the conserved cysteine through the conserved F or W. A D gene is named only where the DNA matches it firmly. Clone size is given for some rows only: seen once, a few or many times, or a class if the clone is expanded.

D gene,J gene,V gene,CDR3 length,clone size,CDR3 protein,CDR3 DNA
TRBD2,TRBJ2-2,TRBV7-2,15,.,CASSSFGRSAGELFF,TGTGCCAGCAGCTCGTTCGGGAGGTCGGCCGGGGAGCTGTTTTTT
.,TRBJ2-1,TRBV5-5,12,.,CASSQQNNEQFF,TGTGCCAGCAGCCAACAGAACAATGAGCAGTTCTTC
TRBD1,TRBJ2-4,TRBV12-3/TRBV12-4,13,.,CASTDRVKNIQYF,TGTGCCAGCACCGACAGGGTAAAAAACATTCAGTACTTC
.,TRBJ2-7,TRBV3-1/TRBV3-2,13,few,CASSQASSYEQYF,TGTGCCAGCAGCCAAGCTAGCAGCTACGAGCAGTACTTC
TRBD2,TRBJ2-7,TRBV5-6,16,once,CASSLVIAGDSYEQYF,TGTGCCAGCAGCTTGGTAATAGCGGGGGACTCCTACGAGCAGTACTTC
TRBD2,TRBJ2-1,TRBV5-1,13,.,CASSTGLDNEQFF,TGCGCCAGCAGCACGGGACTAGACAATGAGCAGTTCTTC
.,TRBJ1-3,TRBV29-1,14,.,CSVEKGYSGNTIYF,TGCAGCGTTGAAAAGGGGTACTCTGGAAACACCATATATTTT
.,TRBJ1-2,TRBV6-1,14,once,CASSESGLDYGYTF,TGTGCCAGCAGTGAATCCGGGTTGGACTATGGCTACACCTTC
TRBD1,TRBJ1-1,TRBV5-1,17,.,CASSLETGRPKGTEAFF,TGCGCCAGCAGCTTAGAGACAGGGAGGCCTAAAGGGACTGAAGCTTTCTTT
.,TRBJ1-1,TRBV7-2,16,.,CASSLDFDRLNTEAFF,TGTGCCAGCAGCTTAGACTTTGACAGGCTGAACACTGAAGCTTTCTTT
.,TRBJ2-3,TRBV24-1,17,.,CATSDFEGGGQADTQYF,TGTGCCACCAGTGATTTTGAGGGAGGGGGTCAAGCAGATACGCAGTATTTT
.,TRBJ2-7,TRBV6-5,15,.,CASSYLPGNHYEQYF,TGTGCCAGCAGTTATTTGCCGGGGAATCACTACGAGCAGTACTTC
TRBD1,TRBJ1-1,TRBV19,15,.,CASSPGQGTGTEAFF,TGTGCCAGTAGCCCGGGACAGGGAACGGGGACTGAAGCTTTCTTT
.,TRBJ1-1,TRBV6-5,14,.,CASKISAANTEAFF,TGTGCCAGCAAAATTTCCGCGGCGAACACTGAAGCTTTCTTT
.,TRBJ1-1,TRBV7-3,13,few,CASSLSKNTEAFF,TGTGCCAGCAGCTTAAGTAAGAACACTGAAGCTTTCTTT
.,TRBJ2-4,TRBV4-1,17,.,CASSLPSRQLAKNIQYF,TGCGCCAGCAGCCTACCCTCCAGACAGCTAGCCAAAAACATTCAGTACTTC
TRBD2,TRBJ2-3,TRBV3-1/TRBV3-2,14,.,CASSPGAGGDTQYF,TGTGCCAGCAGCCCAGGAGCGGGGGGGGATACGCAGTATTTT
.,TRBJ2-6,TRBV2,16,.,CASWSGDSSGANVLTF,TGTGCCAGCTGGTCAGGGGATAGCTCTGGGGCCAACGTCCTGACTTTC
.,TRBJ2-4,TRBV20-1,15,.,CSASEDGAGRYIQYF,TGCAGTGCTAGTGAGGATGGGGCAGGTCGATACATTCAGTACTTC
.,TRBJ1-1,TRBV28,13,.,CASRTDRRTEAFF,TGTGCCAGCAGGACCGACAGGAGGACTGAAGCTTTCTTT
.,TRBJ2-3,TRBV5-4,12,.,CASSWGADTQYF,TGTGCCAGCAGCTGGGGCGCGGATACGCAGTATTTT
TRBD1,TRBJ1-3,TRBV28,13,few,CATAWTGVDTIYF,TGTGCCACCGCCTGGACAGGGGTGGACACCATATATTTT
TRBD1,TRBJ2-2,TRBV9,17,.,CASSGYPGQGRTGELFF,TGTGCCAGCAGCGGTTATCCGGGACAGGGGAGAACCGGGGAGCTGTTTTTT
TRBD1,TRBJ1-6,TRBV3-1/TRBV3-2,16,.,CASSGPGGRHNSPLHF,TGTGCCAGCAGCGGACCAGGGGGTCGGCATAATTCACCCCTCCACTTT
.,TRBJ1-4,TRBV7-8,16,.,CASSPVHREGVEKLFF,TGTGCCAGCAGCCCGGTCCACCGGGAAGGTGTTGAAAAACTGTTTTTT
TRBD1,TRBJ2-2,TRBV28,12,.,CATGTVPGELFF,TGTGCCACAGGGACAGTGCCCGGGGAGCTGTTTTTT
.,TRBJ1-6,TRBV6-5,14,.,CASSKTGSRSPLHF,TGTGCCAGCAGTAAAACAGGGTCACGTTCACCCCTCCACTTT
.,TRBJ2-5,TRBV3-1/TRBV3-2,14,once,CASSQELGQETQYF,TGTGCCAGCAGCCAAGAGCTAGGTCAGGAGACCCAGTACTTC
TRBD1,TRBJ1-2,TRBV3-1/TRBV3-2,12,.,CATRQGSYGYTF,TGTGCCACTCGACAGGGTAGCTATGGCTACACCTTC
TRBD2,TRBJ2-3,TRBV27,14,.,CASSFGTNSDSQYF,TGTGCCAGCAGTTTTGGGACTAACAGCGATTCGCAGTATTTT
.,TRBJ2-7,TRBV7-2,13,.,CASSLTPELEQYF,TGTGCCAGCAGCTTAACACCGGAGTTGGAGCAGTACTTC
.,TRBJ2-6,TRBV28,16,.,CASRRASGSGANVLTF,TGTGCCAGCAGGAGGGCATCAGGCTCTGGGGCCAACGTCCTGACTTTC
.,TRBJ2-1,TRBV12-3/TRBV12-4,12,.,CASSLIWREQFF,TGTGCCAGCAGTTTAATATGGAGGGAGCAGTTCTTC
.,TRBJ2-3,TRBV20-1,10,.,CSASGDTQYF,TGCAGTGCTAGCGGAGATACGCAGTATTTT
.,TRBJ1-1,TRBV6-5,14,.,CASSGGRVGAEAFF,TGTGCCAGCAGCGGGGGGAGGGTAGGAGCTGAAGCTTTCTTT
TRBD2,TRBJ2-7,TRBV6-5,15,.,CASRGLAGETYEQYF,TGTGCCAGCAGGGGACTAGCGGGGGAAACCTACGAGCAGTACTTC
.,TRBJ1-2,TRBV11-2,13,.,CASSLGQTYGYTF,TGTGCCAGCAGCTTGGGCCAGACGTATGGCTACACCTTC
.,TRBJ1-2,TRBV5-1,14,.,CASSLGGGFRGYTF,TGCGCCAGCAGCTTGGGCGGGGGTTTTCGTGGCTACACCTTC
TRBD2,TRBJ2-7,TRBV6-6,16,.,CASKHTSTSGLYEQYF,TGTGCCAGCAAACATACCTCGACTAGCGGGCTTTACGAGCAGTACTTC
TRBD2,TRBJ2-1,TRBV2,18,.,CASSEAQGSGSSYNEQFF,TGTGCCAGCAGTGAAGCCCAGGGGAGCGGGAGCTCCTACAATGAGCAGTTCTTC
TRBD1,TRBJ2-7,TRBV30,13,.,CAWDRTGSYEQYF,TGTGCCTGGGATCGGACAGGAAGTTACGAGCAGTACTTC
.,TRBJ1-3,TRBV27,15,.,CASSPSVAAGNTIYF,TGTGCCAGCAGCCCGAGTGTAGCCGCTGGAAACACCATATATTTT
TRBD1,TRBJ2-7,TRBV28,15,.,CASSFRDRDAYEQYF,TGTGCCAGCAGTTTTAGAGACAGGGACGCATACGAGCAGTACTTC
.,TRBJ2-2,TRBV27,14,.,CASTTRIYTGELFF,TGTGCCAGCACTACCCGAATCTACACCGGGGAGCTGTTTTTT
.,TRBJ2-1,TRBV27,15,few,CASSLIRTRFSEQFF,TGTGCCAGCAGTTTAATCCGCACCCGTTTTAGTGAGCAGTTCTTC
.,TRBJ2-1,TRBV12-3/TRBV12-4,13,.,CASSFGGLREQFF,TGTGCCAGCAGTTTCGGAGGTTTGAGAGAGCAGTTCTTC
TRBD1,TRBJ1-2,TRBV3-1/TRBV3-2,15,.,CASSPGTGGGYGYTF,TGTGCCAGCAGCCCCGGGACAGGGGGAGGATATGGCTACACCTTC
TRBD1,TRBJ1-4,TRBV5-1,16,.,CASRYGQGGTVEKLFF,TGCGCCAGCAGATACGGACAGGGGGGGACGGTTGAAAAACTGTTTTTT
.,TRBJ1-6,TRBV28,11,.,CASTTLNSSHF,TGTGCCAGCACCACCCTGAATAGCTCCCACTTT
.,TRBJ1-1,TRBV19,15,once,CASSILGGASTEAFF,TGTGCCAGTAGTATCCTCGGGGGTGCGAGCACTGAAGCTTTCTTT